The 32 T cell receptor beta chains below all came from one sample that was sequenced in a study of T cell repertoires in cytomegalovirus infection. MiXCR, applied by TCRdb to the reads, yields one record per CDR3 protein. The data show roughly 150,000 distinct CDR3 sequences, 23% seen once. The sequencing input was PBMCs. The receptors were sampled from a human donor in good health (CMV status not recorded). Some clones in this sample may be carry-over from other donors' samples.

The V gene is TRBV15, the J gene TRBJ2-1; D tentatively reads TRBD1 or TRBD2 (5 bases each). Per the germline V gene, CDR1 is LNHNV and CDR2 is YYDKDF (reference sequence). This CDR3 is built from 14 residues. The ends were cut back, 1 base at V and 6 bases at J, with 10 bases in the middle. DNA for the CDR3: TGTGCCACCAGCAGAGGGGGGTTCGGCAATGAGCAGTTCTTC. Its protein is CATSRGGFGNEQFF.

The V gene is TRBV19, the J gene TRBJ2-5, with TRBD2 identical over 7 bases. With 5 bases clipped from V and 5 bases from J, the junction kept 8 bases outside the gene matches. The germline gives CDR1 LNHDA, CDR2 SQIVND (reference sequence). The CDR3 totals 14 residues. This CDR3 is CASSQSGVGETQYF. The CDR3 coding sequence is TGTGCCAGTAGTCAAAGCGGGGTAGGGGAGACCCAGTACTTC.

This clonotype was seen only a few times. The V call is TRBV28, the J call TRBJ2-2; D not certain. CDR1 is MDHEN and CDR2 is SYDVKM in the germline V gene. Trimming pared 5 bases from V and 5 bases from J, leaving 9 bases between. The length of the CDR3 is 13 residues. The CDR3 DNA follows: TGTGCCAGCAGTCTCTCCCGAACCGGGGAGCTGTTTTTT. Amino acid sequence: CASSLSRTGELFF.

A word on this clonotype: One end of the junction does not line up with germline, which may come from a read error. The genes are TRBV7-6 and TRBJ2-7; tentative D call: TRBD1 (5 bases). The germline V gene encodes CDR1 SGHVS and CDR2 FNYEAQ. This CDR3 region has 14 residues. The CDR3 DNA is TGTACCAGCAGCTTAGGGGCGACTCCCTACGAGCAGTACTTC. Translating gives CTSSLGATPYEQYF.

J is TRBJ1-5 and V is TRBV27; D is undetermined. V shed 5 bases and J shed 0 bases, with 8 bases lying between them. The CDR3 is 14 amino acids. Germline CDR1 MNHEY, CDR2 SMNVEV (reference sequence). The CDR3 DNA is TGTGCCAGCAGTCCCACAGATAGCAATCAGCCCCAGCATTTT. It translates to CASSPTDSNQPQHF.

There are a few counts of this clonotype. This chain links TRBV27 with TRBJ2-3; 7 nucleotides line up with TRBD2. The CDR3 is 13 amino acids. V dropped 10 bases and J dropped 3; count of bases not matched to a gene: 7. Looked up from germline, CDR1 is MNHEY and CDR2 is SMNVEV (reference sequence). The CDR3 region has the DNA TGTGCCATCTCTTCTAGCGGAACAGATACGCAGTATTTT. Protein: CAISSSGTDTQYF.

V and J are TRBV7-3 and TRBJ2-2; 9 nucleotides match TRBD1. CDR3 size: 18 residues. Germline CDR1 SGHTA, CDR2 FQGTGA. V was clipped by 5 bases and J by 6 bases; unmatched bases: 16. The CDR3 protein is CASSPVPSGTGFPGELFF. The DNA of the CDR3 is TGTGCCAGCAGCCCCGTGCCGTCCGGGACAGGGTTCCCCGGGGAGCTGTTTTTT.

This clonotype has a count of ten or more. This chain joins TRBV7-6 and TRBJ1-1; no definite D call. CDR3 length: 13 amino acids. Germline CDR1 is SGHVS and CDR2 is FNYEAQ. V dropped 5 bases and J dropped 0 bases, with 7 bases sitting between them. CDR3 in amino acids: CASSPRMNTEAFF. The DNA of the CDR3 is TGTGCCAGCAGCCCCAGAATGAACACTGAAGCTTTCTTT.

This clonotype turned up a few times. The genes are TRBV7-6 and TRBJ2-7, with D uncertain. The CDR3 is made up of 14 amino acids. In germline, CDR1 is SGHVS, CDR2 FNYEAQ. V was shortened by 4 bases and J by 3 bases, with 13 bases between the two germline ends. The CDR3: CASSSRPGGYEQYF. DNA for the CDR3: TGTGCCAGCAGCTCCCGCCCAGGCGGCTACGAGCAGTACTTC.

The table lists this clonotype with a few counts. The V call is TRBV20-1, the J call TRBJ1-1; 7 nucleotides match TRBD1. V lost 7 bases, J lost 0 bases, and 2 bases stayed unmatched. The germline CDR1 and CDR2 sequences are DFQATT and SNEGSKA (reference sequence). CDR3 size: 12 residues. CDR3 DNA sequence: TGCAGTGGGGGACAGATGAACACTGAAGCTTTCTTT. Its protein product is CSGGQMNTEAFF.

This clonotype was seen only a few times. The CDR3 coding sequence is TGTGCCAGCAGTTTAAAGGGTAGATATGATGGCTACACCTTC. Translating it yields CASSLKGRYDGYTF. The V call is TRBV27, the J call TRBJ1-2; D gene ambiguous. Germline V CDR1 and CDR2: MNHEY, SMNVEV (reference sequence). The CDR3 loop spans 14 amino acids. The V end lost 2 bases, the J end lost 6 bases, and 13 bases lay between the germline ends.

This chain links TRBV3-1 with TRBJ2-2, with D maybe TRBD2 (6 bases). This CDR3 region has 13 residues. Germline V gene lookup returns CDR1 LGHDT and CDR2 YNNKEL (reference sequence). Deletions cut 8 bases from V and 7 bases from J, with 14 bases between. The CDR3 sequence is CASSKAGHGELFF. CDR3 nucleotide sequence: TGTGCCAGCTCCAAGGCGGGGCACGGGGAGCTGTTTTTT.

This clonotype was detected a few times. The chain employs TRBV14 and TRBJ2-7; D unresolved. This CDR3 has 12 residues. V was clipped by 5 bases and J by 2 bases, with 7 bases between them. CDR1 SGHDN and CDR2 FVKESK come from the germline V gene. The CDR3 region has the DNA TGTGCCAGCAGCGGAGAAACCTACGAGCAGTACTTC. Translation: CASSGETYEQYF.

This clonotype was counted only a few times. The CDR3 loop reads CASSLVNGGEQYF. In nucleotides, the CDR3 is TGTGCCAGCAGCTTAGTAAACGGGGGTGAGCAGTACTTC. J is TRBJ2-7 and V is TRBV7-9; D might be TRBD2 (6 bases). Germline V lookup: CDR1 SEHNR, CDR2 FQNEAQ (reference sequence). Trimming shortened V by 1 base and J by 7 bases, and 11 bases separated the two germline ends. This CDR3 has 13 residues.

This clonotype has at least ten counts. The chain couples TRBV28 to TRBJ1-2, with D unresolved. CDR3 size: 14 residues. In germline, CDR1 is MDHEN, CDR2 SYDVKM. V lost 5 bases to trimming and J lost 4 bases, with 14 bases between them. The CDR3 loop is CASSLLDRTYGYTF. The CDR3 nucleotides are TGTGCCAGCAGTCTCCTCGACCGAACCTATGGCTACACCTTC.

A word on this clonotype: A read error may produce the germline difference seen at one junction end. The chain carries TRBV6-5 and TRBJ1-1, with TRBD1 identical over 9 bases. The CDR3 is 14 amino acids. Germline CDR1 MNHEY, CDR2 SVGAGI. The CDR3 spells CSSSYTNSGTGSFF. Written as DNA, the CDR3 is TGTTCCAGCAGTTACACTAATTCCGGGACAGGGAGCTTCTTT.

Ten or more counts support this clonotype. V gene TRBV28 combines with J gene TRBJ2-7; D is uncertain. This CDR3 comprises 11 residues. Germline V CDR1 and CDR2: MDHEN, SYDVKM. V was clipped by 5 bases and J by 4 bases, with 6 bases between them. The CDR3, as DNA: TGTGCCAGCAGTACAGAGTACGAGCAGTACTTC. It is translated as CASSTEYEQYF. Based on the CDR3 plus reference TRBV28 and TRBJ2-7, the full variable domain is DVKVTQSSRYLVKRTGEKVFLECVQDMDHENMFWYRQDPGLGLRLIYFSYDVKMKEKGDIPEGYSVSREKKERFSLILESASTNQTSMYLCASSTEYEQYFGPGTRLTVT.

The CDR3 coding sequence is TGTGCCAGCAGCAGACTAGCGGGAGTTTACAATGAGCAGTTCTTC. It translates to CASSRLAGVYNEQFF. The chain recombines TRBV2 with TRBJ2-1; TRBD2 matches at 12 bases. This CDR3 region has 15 residues. Germline V CDR1 and CDR2: SNHLY, FYNNEI. Unmatched junction bases numbered 4, after V lost 6 bases and J lost 4 bases.

There are a few counts of this clonotype. The chain couples TRBV11-2 to TRBJ2-1; D is undetermined. Deletions cut 0 bases from V and 2 bases from J, with 11 bases between. Germline CDR1 reads SGHAT; CDR2 reads FQNNGV. The CDR3 is 16 residues long. The CDR3 DNA reads TGTGCCAGCAGCTTAGATTATGGGGTCCCCTACAATGAGCAGTTCTTC. Amino acid sequence: CASSLDYGVPYNEQFF.

This clonotype was detected ten times or more. The chain is built from TRBV11-2 and TRBJ2-5; no clear D. Germline V gives CDR1 SGHAT, CDR2 FQNNGV. Trimming shortened V by 1 base and J by 4 bases, and 13 bases separated the two germline ends. The CDR3 sequence is 15 residues long. DNA of the CDR3: TGTGCCAGCAGCTTAGTTGGAGTTCCCGTAGAGACCCAGTACTTC. It translates to CASSLVGVPVETQYF. Full variable domain (remainder filled in from reference TRBV11-2 and TRBJ2-5): EAGVAQSPRYKIIEKRQSVAFWCNPISGHATLYWYQQILGQGPKLLIQFQNNGVVDDSQLPKDRFSAERLKGVDSTLKIQPAKLEDSAVYLCASSLVGVPVETQYFGPGTRLLVL.

There are many counts of this clonotype. The V call is TRBV7-2, the J call TRBJ2-7, with D possibly called TRBD1 or TRBD2 (5 bases each). V was trimmed by 1 base and J by 1 base, leaving 14 bases between them. CDR1 and CDR2 (germline): SGHTA, FQGNSA. The CDR3 contains 16 residues. The CDR3 region is CASSLVVGAGSYEQYF. The CDR3 DNA follows: TGTGCCAGCAGCTTAGTGGTGGGAGCAGGGTCCTACGAGCAGTACTTC.

The chain combines TRBV27 with TRBJ2-3; D remains unclear. The ends were cut back, 4 bases at V and 0 bases at J, with 5 bases in the middle. Germline V gives CDR1 MNHEY, CDR2 SMNVEV (reference sequence). This CDR3 region has 13 residues. For the CDR3, the DNA is TGTGCCAGCAGTTATAGAAGCACAGATACGCAGTATTTT. It encodes CASSYRSTDTQYF.

This clonotype was detected ten times or more. In DNA, the CDR3 is TGTGCCAGCAGTCCTTCTAACTCTGGGGCCAACGTCCTGACTTTC. As protein: CASSPSNSGANVLTF. J is TRBJ2-6 and V is TRBV28, with D uncertain. This CDR3 has 15 residues. Trimming pared 5 bases from V and 0 bases from J, leaving 8 bases between. Per germline, CDR1 MDHEN and CDR2 SYDVKM.

Points on this clonotype: Lacking the conserved final phenylalanine or tryptophan, this CDR3 likely reflects a read error. The limits of the CDR3 on the DNA are not certain, so only TCRdb's listed CDR3 is given. This chain uses TRBV7-6 with TRBJ1-4; the table names TRBD1, a call not compared with the DNA. The germline V gene encodes CDR1 SGHVS and CDR2 FNYEAQ. With termini counted, the CDR3 has 13 amino acids. This CDR3 is CASSSSPGSGAVS.

In its sample, this clonotype was seen many times. The chain links TRBV7-2 to TRBJ2-1, with TRBD2 matching over 8 bases. Per the germline V gene, CDR1 is SGHTA and CDR2 is FQGNSA. V lost 0 bases and J lost 2; bases outside the gene matches: 6. The CDR3 is 17 residues long. CDR3 residues: CASSLALILAAYNEQFF. The CDR3 nucleotides read TGTGCCAGCAGCTTAGCGCTTATACTAGCGGCCTACAATGAGCAGTTCTTC.

This chain joins TRBV28 and TRBJ2-3; possible D gene TRBD1, 6 bases. CDR1 MDHEN and CDR2 SYDVKM come from the germline V gene. This CDR3 is built from 17 residues. The V and J ends lost 6 bases and 2 bases respectively, with 21 bases between them. Written as DNA, the CDR3 is TGTGCCAGCAGATTTTTAGGGAAGGGGGTTTCCACAGATACGCAGTATTTT. Translated, it gives CASRFLGKGVSTDTQYF.

The V gene is TRBV2, the J gene TRBJ2-2; D unclear. Per germline, CDR1 SNHLY and CDR2 FYNNEI. This CDR3 spans 11 amino acids. V was cut by 8 bases and J by 5 bases, with 6 bases left in between. Here the CDR3 reads CASCLTGELFF. The CDR3, as DNA: TGTGCCAGCTGTCTTACCGGGGAGCTGTTTTTT.

This chain joins TRBV24-1 and TRBJ2-1; 7 bases are a match to TRBD1. With 4 bases clipped from V and 5 bases from J, the junction kept 7 bases outside the gene matches. The V gene's germline CDR1 is KGHDR and CDR2 SFDVKD. The CDR3 runs 15 residues. Written as DNA, the CDR3 is TGTGCCACCAGTGACCGGGACAGCGCAAACAATGAGCAGTTCTTC. Translated, it gives CATSDRDSANNEQFF.

In this sample, this clonotype turned up a few times. The V and J genes are TRBV4-3 and TRBJ2-5; 10 bases match TRBD1. This CDR3 is 19 amino acids long. Germline CDR1 and CDR2: LGHNA and YSLEER. The J segment lost 4 bases and the V segment lost 1 base, leaving 15 bases of the junction unmatched. The CDR3 DNA reads as TGCGCCAGCAGCCAAGTCATGGGACAGGGACAGGGGAGACCAGAGACCCAGTACTTC. Residues: CASSQVMGQGQGRPETQYF.

The chain joins TRBV7-2 to TRBJ1-2, with TRBD1 identical over 10 bases. The V gene's germline CDR1 is SGHTA and CDR2 FQGNSA. This CDR3 spans 15 amino acids. Losses at the gene ends were 4 bases for V and 2 bases for J; bases not matched to a gene: 4. CDR3 sequence: CASSSTGGANYGYTF. CDR3 DNA sequence: TGTGCCAGCAGCTCGACAGGGGGCGCAAACTATGGCTACACCTTC.

The chain employs TRBV2 and TRBJ2-7; 12 bases are a match to TRBD2. The junction had 5 bases not matched to a gene; V was cut back by 8 bases and J by 6 bases. The CDR3 extends over 13 amino acids. Per the germline V gene, CDR1 is SNHLY and CDR2 is FYNNEI. This CDR3 reads CASASGGVGEQYF. The CDR3 DNA reads TGTGCCAGCGCTAGCGGGGGGGTCGGCGAGCAGTACTTC.

This clonotype occurred a few times. The chain has TRBV7-8 and TRBJ2-7; D might be TRBD2 (6 bases). The CDR3 runs to 14 residues. Trimming pared 6 bases from V and 7 bases from J, leaving 19 bases between. CDR1 is SGHVS, CDR2 FQNEAQ, per germline. CDR3: CASRSDRGTGEQYF. Written as DNA, the CDR3 is TGTGCCAGCAGATCAGACCGGGGGACGGGGGAGCAGTACTTC.